This note documents a single TCR beta chain sequence. This entry comes from a study of PD-L1 blockade in urothelial cancer. Study details: From about 2014, patients received atezolizumab, given as 1,200 mg intravenously every 3 weeks.

Sample time point: peripheral blood 6 weeks after treatment start. Patients' urothelial carcinoma was locally advanced or metastatic. Germline V gene sequence: CDR1 SGHNT, CDR2 YENEEA. V shed 4 bases and J shed 5 bases, with 11 bases lying between them. The CDR3 runs to 13 residues. Spiked synthetic TCR analogs estimated absolute template abundance per PCR. Assay used: immunoSEQ multiplex PCR; TCRdb lists only in-frame clones, some missing. The sample lists about 46,000 clones, under 85% occurring once. The sequence derives from a man aged 50-59 years with urothelial cancer. The sample was PBMCs, taken around atezolizumab (anti-PD-L1) treatment. The chain has TRBV11-3 and TRBJ2-5; maybe TRBD1 (6 bases). In nucleotides, the CDR3 is TGTGCCAGCAGCTGGGACAATTGGGAGACCCAGTACTTC. Its protein product is CASSWDNWETQYF.